A single T cell receptor (beta chain) is shown here with its context. What it binds is not known. This record belongs to a study of T cell responses to AZD1222 COVID-19 vaccine. Study in general: Some second doses came at about 4 weeks and others at about 12 weeks; these were pooled.

Overall study findings and caveats: Most donors were white British and more were female, and clonal diversity was possibly underestimated.

This CDR3 is built from 13 residues. With 4 bases clipped from V and 7 bases from J, the junction kept 6 bases outside the gene matches. Germline values: CDR1 LGHNA, CDR2 YNFKEQ. Using immunoSEQ multiplex PCR, the repertoire was profiled, and TCRdb retains in-frame clones only, with some absent. The sample has some 130,000 clones; 90% to 95% are singletons. V is TRBV4-2 and J is TRBJ1-2; 7 bases are shared with TRBD1. The sequence came from an adult in good health. The sample here was peripheral blood, taken on day 0 of AZD1222 vaccination. The CDR3 loop is CASSRTGIRGYTF. CDR3 sequence (DNA): TGTGCCAGCAGCCGGACAGGAATTCGTGGCTACACCTTC.